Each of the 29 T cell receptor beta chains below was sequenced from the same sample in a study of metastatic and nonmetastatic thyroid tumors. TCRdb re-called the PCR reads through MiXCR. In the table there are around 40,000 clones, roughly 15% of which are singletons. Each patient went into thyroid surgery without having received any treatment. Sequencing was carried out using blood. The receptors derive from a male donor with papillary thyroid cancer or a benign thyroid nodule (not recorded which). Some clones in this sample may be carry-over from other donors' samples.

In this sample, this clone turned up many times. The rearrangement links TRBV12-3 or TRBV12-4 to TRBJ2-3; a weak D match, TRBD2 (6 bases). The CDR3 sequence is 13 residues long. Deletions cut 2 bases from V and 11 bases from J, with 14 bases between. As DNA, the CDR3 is TGTGCCAGCAGTTTATCCGGCGAGACTAGGCAGTATTTT. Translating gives CASSLSGETRQYF.

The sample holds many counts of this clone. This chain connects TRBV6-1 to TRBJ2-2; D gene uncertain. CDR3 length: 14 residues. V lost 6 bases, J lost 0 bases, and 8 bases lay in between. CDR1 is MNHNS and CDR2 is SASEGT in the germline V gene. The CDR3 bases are TGTGCCAGCAGGGGCACGTCGAACACCGGGGAGCTGTTTTTT. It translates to CASRGTSNTGELFF.

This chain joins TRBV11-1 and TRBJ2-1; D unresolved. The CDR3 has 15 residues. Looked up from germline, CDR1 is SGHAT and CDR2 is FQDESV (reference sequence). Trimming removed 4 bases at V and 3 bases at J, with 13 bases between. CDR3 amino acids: CASSYALLVYNEQFF. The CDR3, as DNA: TGTGCCAGCAGCTACGCCCTGCTAGTCTACAATGAGCAGTTCTTC.

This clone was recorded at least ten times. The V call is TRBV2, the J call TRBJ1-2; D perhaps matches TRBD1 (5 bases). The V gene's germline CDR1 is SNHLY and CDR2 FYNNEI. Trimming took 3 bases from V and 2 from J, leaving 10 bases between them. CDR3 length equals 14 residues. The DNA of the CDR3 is TGTGCCAGCAGTGAGCTGGGGCTAAACTATGGCTACACCTTC. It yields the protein CASSELGLNYGYTF.

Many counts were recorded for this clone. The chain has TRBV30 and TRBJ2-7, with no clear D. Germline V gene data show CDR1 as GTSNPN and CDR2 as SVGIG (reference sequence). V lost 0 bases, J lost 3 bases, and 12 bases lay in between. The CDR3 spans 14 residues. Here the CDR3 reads CAWSVRRQLYEQYF. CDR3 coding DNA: TGTGCCTGGAGTGTACGCAGGCAGCTCTACGAGCAGTACTTC. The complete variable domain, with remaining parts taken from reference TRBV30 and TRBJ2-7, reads SQTIHQWPATLVQPVGSPLSLECTVEGTSNPNLYWYRQAAGRGLQLLFYSVGIGQISSEVPQNLSASRPQDRQFILSSKKLLLSDSGFYLCAWSVRRQLYEQYFGPGTRLTVT.

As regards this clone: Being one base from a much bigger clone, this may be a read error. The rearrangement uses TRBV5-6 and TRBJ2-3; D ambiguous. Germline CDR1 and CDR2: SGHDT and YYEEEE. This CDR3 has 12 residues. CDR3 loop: CASSFGTDTHYF. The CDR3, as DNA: TGTGCCAGCAGCTTTGGCACAGATACGCACTATTTT.

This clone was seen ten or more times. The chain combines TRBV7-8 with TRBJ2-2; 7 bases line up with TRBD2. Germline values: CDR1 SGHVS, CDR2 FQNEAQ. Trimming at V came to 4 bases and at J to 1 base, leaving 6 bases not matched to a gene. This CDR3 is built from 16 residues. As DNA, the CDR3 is TGTGCCAGCAGCTCCTTTAGCGGGCTGAACACCGGGGAGCTGTTTTTT. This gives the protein CASSSFSGLNTGELFF.

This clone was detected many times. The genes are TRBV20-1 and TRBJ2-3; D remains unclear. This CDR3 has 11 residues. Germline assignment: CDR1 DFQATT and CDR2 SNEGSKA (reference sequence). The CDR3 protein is CSPYNTDTQYF. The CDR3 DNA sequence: TGCAGCCCTTACAACACAGATACGCAGTATTTT.

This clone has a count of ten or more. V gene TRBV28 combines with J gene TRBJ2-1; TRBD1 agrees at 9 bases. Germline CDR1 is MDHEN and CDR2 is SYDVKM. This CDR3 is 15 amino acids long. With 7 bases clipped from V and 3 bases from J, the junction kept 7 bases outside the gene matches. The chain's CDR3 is CASKDRGSLYNEQFF. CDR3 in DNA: TGTGCCAGCAAGGACAGGGGATCCCTCTACAATGAGCAGTTCTTC.

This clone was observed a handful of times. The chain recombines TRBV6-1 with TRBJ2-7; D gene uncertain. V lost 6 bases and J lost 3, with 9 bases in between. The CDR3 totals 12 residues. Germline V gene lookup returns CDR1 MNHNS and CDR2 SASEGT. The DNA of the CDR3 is TGTGCCAGCAGCGACGACCGCTACGAGCAGTACTTC. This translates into CASSDDRYEQYF.

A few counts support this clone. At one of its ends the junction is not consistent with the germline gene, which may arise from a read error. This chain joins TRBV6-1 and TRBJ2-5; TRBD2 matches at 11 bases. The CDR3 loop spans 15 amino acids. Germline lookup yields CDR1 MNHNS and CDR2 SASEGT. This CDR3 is CASSGTSGLQETEYF. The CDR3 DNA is TGTGCCAGCAGCGGGACTAGCGGTCTCCAAGAGACCGAGTACTTC.

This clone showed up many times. This chain's CDR3 is CASSFGFAGTDEKLFF. CDR3 DNA sequence: TGTGCCAGCAGCTTTGGTTTTGCTGGGACAGATGAAAAACTGTTTTTT. This sequence joins TRBV5-4 and TRBJ1-4, with TRBD1 matching 7 bases. V dropped 2 bases and J dropped 6; count of bases not matched to a gene: 10. The V gene's germline CDR1 is SGHNT and CDR2 YYREEE (reference sequence). The CDR3 is 16 amino acids. The variable domain in full, completed from reference TRBV5-4 and TRBJ1-4, reads ETGVTQSPTHLIKTRGQQVTLRCSSQSGHNTVSWYQQALGQGPQFIFQYYREEENGRGNFPPRFSGLQFPNYSSELNVNALELDDSALYLCASSFGFAGTDEKLFFGSGTQLSVL.

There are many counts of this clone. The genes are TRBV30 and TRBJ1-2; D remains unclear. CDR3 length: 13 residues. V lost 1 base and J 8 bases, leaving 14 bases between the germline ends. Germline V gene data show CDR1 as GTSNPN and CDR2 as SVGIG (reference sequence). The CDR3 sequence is CAWSGSGGRGYTF. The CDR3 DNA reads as TGTGCCTGGAGTGGCTCCGGCGGCAGGGGCTACACCTTC.

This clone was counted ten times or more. In DNA, the CDR3 is TGTGCCAGTATTCCCGAGGCTGGACAGGGGGCCGATCAGCCCCAGCATTTT. This translates into CASIPEAGQGADQPQHF. The chain couples TRBV19 to TRBJ1-5; 11 bases match TRBD1. CDR1 LNHDA and CDR2 SQIVND come from the germline V gene (reference sequence). With 7 bases clipped from V and 5 bases from J, the junction kept 13 bases outside the gene matches. The CDR3 has 17 residues. The full variable domain, completed using reference TRBV19 and TRBJ1-5, is DGGITQSPKYLFRKEGQNVTLSCEQNLNHDAMYWYRQDPGQGLRLIYYSQIVNDFQKGDIAEGYSVSREKKESFPLTVTSAQKNPTAFYLCASIPEAGQGADQPQHFGDGTRLSIL.

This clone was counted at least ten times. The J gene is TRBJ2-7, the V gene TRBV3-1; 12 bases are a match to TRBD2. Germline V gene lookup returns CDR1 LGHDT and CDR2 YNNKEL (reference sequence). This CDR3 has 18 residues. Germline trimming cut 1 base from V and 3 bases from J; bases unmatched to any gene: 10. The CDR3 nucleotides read TGTGCCAGCAGCCAAGCCCCACCTAGACTAGCGGGAGTCTACGAGCAGTACTTC. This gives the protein CASSQAPPRLAGVYEQYF.

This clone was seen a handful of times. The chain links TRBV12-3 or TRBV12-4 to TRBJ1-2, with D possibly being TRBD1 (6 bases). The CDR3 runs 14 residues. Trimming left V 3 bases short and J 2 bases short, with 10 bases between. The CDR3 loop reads CASSLEQGNYGYTF. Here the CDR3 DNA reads TGTGCCAGCAGTTTGGAGCAGGGGAACTATGGCTACACCTTC.

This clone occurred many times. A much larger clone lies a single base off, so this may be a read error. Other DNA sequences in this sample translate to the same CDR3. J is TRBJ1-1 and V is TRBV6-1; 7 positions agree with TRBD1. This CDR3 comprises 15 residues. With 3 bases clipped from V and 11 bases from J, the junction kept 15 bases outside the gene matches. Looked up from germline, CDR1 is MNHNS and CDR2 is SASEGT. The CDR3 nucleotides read TGTGCCAGCAGTGACCCAATCCCGGGACAGCCAGAGGCTTTCTTT. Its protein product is CASSDPIPGQPEAFF.

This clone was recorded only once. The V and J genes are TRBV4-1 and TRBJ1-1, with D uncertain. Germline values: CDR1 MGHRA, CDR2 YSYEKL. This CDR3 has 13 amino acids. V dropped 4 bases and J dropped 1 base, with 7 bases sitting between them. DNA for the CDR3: TGCGCCAGCAGCCCACCGGAGAACACTGAAGCTTTCTTT. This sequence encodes CASSPPENTEAFF.

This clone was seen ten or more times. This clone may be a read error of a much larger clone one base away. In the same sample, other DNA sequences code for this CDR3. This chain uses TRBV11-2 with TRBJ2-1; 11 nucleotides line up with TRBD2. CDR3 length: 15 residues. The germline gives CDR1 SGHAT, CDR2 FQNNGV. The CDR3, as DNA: TGTGCCAGCAGCCCGACTAGCGGGGCTTACAATGAGCAGCTCTTC. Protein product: CASSPTSGAYNEQLF.

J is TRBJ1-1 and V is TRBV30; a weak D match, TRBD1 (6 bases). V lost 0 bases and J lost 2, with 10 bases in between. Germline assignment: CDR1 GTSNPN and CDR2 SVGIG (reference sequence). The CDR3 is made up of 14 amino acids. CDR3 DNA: TGTGCCTGGAGTGTAAGGGGGTTCAACACTGAAGCTTTCTTT. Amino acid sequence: CAWSVRGFNTEAFF.

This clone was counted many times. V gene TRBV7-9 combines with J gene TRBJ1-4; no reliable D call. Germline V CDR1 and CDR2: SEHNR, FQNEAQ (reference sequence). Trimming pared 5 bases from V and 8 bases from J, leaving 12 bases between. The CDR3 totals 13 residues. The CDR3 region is CASSKSGAEKLFF. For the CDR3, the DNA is TGTGCCAGCAGCAAAAGTGGAGCCGAAAAACTGTTTTTT.

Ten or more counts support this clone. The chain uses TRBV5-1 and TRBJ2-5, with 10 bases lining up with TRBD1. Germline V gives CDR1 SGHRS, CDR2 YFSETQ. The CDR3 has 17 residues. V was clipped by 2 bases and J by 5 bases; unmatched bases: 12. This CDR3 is CASSLYRGQGIHETQYF. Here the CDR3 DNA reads TGCGCCAGCAGCTTATACCGGGGACAGGGGATACATGAGACCCAGTACTTC.

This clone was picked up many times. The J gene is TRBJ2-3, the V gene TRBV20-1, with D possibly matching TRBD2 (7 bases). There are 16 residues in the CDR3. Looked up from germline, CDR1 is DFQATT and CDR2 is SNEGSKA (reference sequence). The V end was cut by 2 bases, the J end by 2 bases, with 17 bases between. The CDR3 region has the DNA TGCAGTGCTAGATCCCCCTTCGGGGGGCCCACAGATACGCAGTATTTT. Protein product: CSARSPFGGPTDTQYF.

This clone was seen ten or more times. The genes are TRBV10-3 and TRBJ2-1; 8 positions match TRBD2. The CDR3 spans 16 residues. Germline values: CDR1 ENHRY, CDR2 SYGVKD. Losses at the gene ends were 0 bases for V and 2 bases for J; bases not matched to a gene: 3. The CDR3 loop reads CAISESREVPYNEQFF. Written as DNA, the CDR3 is TGTGCCATCAGTGAGTCGCGGGAGGTACCCTACAATGAGCAGTTCTTC.

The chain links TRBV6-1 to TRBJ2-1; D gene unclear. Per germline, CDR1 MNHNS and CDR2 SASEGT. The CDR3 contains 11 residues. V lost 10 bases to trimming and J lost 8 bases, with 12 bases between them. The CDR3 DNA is TGTGCCAACAGACATGGCTATGAGCAGTTCTTC. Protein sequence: CANRHGYEQFF.

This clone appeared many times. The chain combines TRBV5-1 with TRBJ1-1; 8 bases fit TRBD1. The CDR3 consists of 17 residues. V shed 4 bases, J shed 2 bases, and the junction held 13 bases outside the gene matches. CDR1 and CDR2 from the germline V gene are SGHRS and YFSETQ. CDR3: CASSPYRRDRGNTEAFF. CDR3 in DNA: TGCGCCAGCAGCCCCTATAGAAGAGACAGGGGAAACACTGAAGCTTTCTTT.

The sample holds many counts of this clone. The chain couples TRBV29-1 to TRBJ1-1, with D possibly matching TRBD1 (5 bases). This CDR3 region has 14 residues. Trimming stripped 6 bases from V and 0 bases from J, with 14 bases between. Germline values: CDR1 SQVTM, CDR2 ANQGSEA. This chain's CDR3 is CSVEFRAMNTEAFF. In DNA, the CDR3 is TGCAGCGTCGAATTCAGGGCCATGAACACTGAAGCTTTCTTT.

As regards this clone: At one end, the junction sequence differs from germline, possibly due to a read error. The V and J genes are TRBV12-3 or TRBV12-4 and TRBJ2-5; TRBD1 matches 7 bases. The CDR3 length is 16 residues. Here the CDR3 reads CASSFHFRGGQETQYF. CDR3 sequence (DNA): TGTGCCAGCAGTTTTCACTTCCGAGGGGGCCAAGAGACACAGTACTTC.

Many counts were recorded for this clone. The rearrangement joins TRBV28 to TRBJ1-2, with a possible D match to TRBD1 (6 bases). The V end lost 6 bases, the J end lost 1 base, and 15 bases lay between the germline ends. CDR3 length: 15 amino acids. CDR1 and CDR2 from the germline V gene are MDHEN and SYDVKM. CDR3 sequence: CASSYSGAGNYGYTF. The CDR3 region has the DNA TGTGCCAGCAGCTACTCAGGGGCGGGTAACTATGGCTACACCTTC.